This is a list of T cell receptor beta chains from one sample in a study of vaccination effects on CD4 cells after COVID-19. Some clones are missing from TCRdb's copy, which holds only in-frame ones; the method was immunoSEQ multiplex PCR. The table lists around 35,000 clones, about four fifths of them singletons. These receptors have no known antigen. The starting material was CD4+ T cells from PBMCs cultured without peptide, obtained before COVID-19 vaccination. These receptors were taken from a human donor who received a COVID-19 vaccine. Both conserved end residues are part of each CDR3. D genes are given only for firm matches. Clone size is not always given. Where it is, it says once, few, many or a class for expanded clones.

V gene	clone size	D gene	J gene	CDR3 DNA	CDR3 protein
TRBV20-1	NA	NA	TRBJ1-1	TGCAGTGCTAGTCAGGGGACTGAAGCTTTCTTT	CSASQGTEAFF
TRBV2	NA	NA	TRBJ2-2	TGTGCCAGCAGTGAGCTCAGTGGGGGCGGGGAGCTGTTTTTT	CASSELSGGGELFF
TRBV3-1/TRBV3-2	once	NA	TRBJ2-1	TGTGCCAGCAGCCAAGAGACGGGGGCCCAGTCCCTCGTACGGTTCTTC	CASSQETGAQSLVRFF
TRBV6-5	NA	TRBD1	TRBJ2-7	TGTGCCAGCAGTCCCCGGGACAGCCTAACCTACGAGCAGTACTTC	CASSPRDSLTYEQYF
TRBV29-1	NA	TRBD2	TRBJ2-1	TGCAGCGTCCGACTAGCGGGAGTTCTCAATGAGCAGTTCTTC	CSVRLAGVLNEQFF
TRBV7-9	NA	NA	TRBJ1-4	TGTGCCAGCAGCTTAGACGAAGAAAAACTGTTTTTT	CASSLDEEKLFF
TRBV2	NA	NA	TRBJ1-3	TGTGCCAGCACACTGCAGGTGGCTGGAAACACCATATATTTT	CASTLQVAGNTIYF
TRBV2	NA	NA	TRBJ2-2	TGTGCCAGCGGCGGGACGGGCAAGGTCGGGGAGCTGTTTTTT	CASGGTGKVGELFF
TRBV2	NA	NA	TRBJ2-5	TGTGCCAGCAGCGTAGACAGGCAAGAGACCCAGTACTTC	CASSVDRQETQYF
TRBV7-2	once	TRBD2	TRBJ2-7	TGTGCCAGCAGCTCGTCGGCTAGCGGTAGCTACGAGCAGTACTTC	CASSSSASGSYEQYF
TRBV30	NA	NA	TRBJ1-6	TGTGCCTGGAGTGTGACCGGACAGTTGTCACCCCTCCACTTT	CAWSVTGQLSPLHF
TRBV10-3	NA	TRBD1	TRBJ1-1	TGTGCCATCAGTGAAGCTTACAGGGGCTCGACCGAAGCTTTCTTT	CAISEAYRGSTEAFF
TRBV3-1/TRBV3-2	NA	TRBD2	TRBJ2-3	TGTGCCAGCAGCCCTACTAGCGGGGGGCCCGACACAGATACGCAGTATTTT	CASSPTSGGPDTDTQYF
TRBV2	NA	NA	TRBJ1-6	TGTGCCAGCAGTGCTCAGGGTCCCTCACCCCTCCACTTT	CASSAQGPSPLHF
TRBV15	NA	TRBD1	TRBJ2-2	TGTGCCACCAGCAGAGATGCCGGACAGGGGGAGTTGACCGGGGAGCTGTTTTTT	CATSRDAGQGELTGELFF
TRBV5-5	once	TRBD1	TRBJ1-2	TGTGCCAGCAGCCCGGCCGGGACAGGAGGCTATGGCTACACCTTC	CASSPAGTGGYGYTF
TRBV11-2	NA	TRBD1	TRBJ2-7	TGTGCCAGCACCCTAGGACAGGGCGGCTCCTACGAGCAGTACTTC	CASTLGQGGSYEQYF
TRBV4-2	NA	NA	TRBJ1-3	TGTGCCAGCAGCCAAGATCCGGGCCTCTCTGGAAACACCATATATTTT	CASSQDPGLSGNTIYF
TRBV7-2	NA	NA	TRBJ2-1	TGTGCCAGCAGCTTATTATCAACCCACAATGAGCAGTTCTTC	CASSLLSTHNEQFF
TRBV7-5	NA	NA	TRBJ2-3	TGTGCCAGAAGCCAACCCCTAGCAGGGGATACGCAGTATTTT	CARSQPLAGDTQYF
TRBV11-2	NA	NA	TRBJ2-3	TGTGCCAGCAGCCGCCGGGGAACGCAGTATTTT	CASSRRGTQYF
TRBV3-1/TRBV3-2	NA	NA	TRBJ1-2	TGTGCCAGCAGCCAAGATCCCGGGAGAACTAACTATGGCTACACCTTC	CASSQDPGRTNYGYTF
TRBV15	NA	NA	TRBJ1-4	TGTGCCACCAGCAGAGATATGGGTGAAAAACTGTTTTTT	CATSRDMGEKLFF